The 7 T cell receptor beta chains below all came from one sample that was sequenced in a study of response to subunit inactivated influenza vaccine (dated by TCRdb to 2017 to 2018). Receptors were amplified or captured by RT-PCR. The data were produced on an Illumina HiSeq 2500. TCRdb itself trimmed the public reads at Q25 with fastp, ran MiXCR and retained productive beta chains. Rows are unified per CDR3 protein, each entry keeping the most common DNA and genes. A total of 700,000 to 900,000 distinct CDR3 sequences appear in this sample, roughly 20% of them only once. Roughly a tenth of the sample lies in the top ten. Source: PBMCs from blood, taken more than 4 days after vaccination. The receptor set was obtained from a man in his fifties who received an inactivated influenza vaccine. Donor details come from another sample of the same person, matched by shared clones.

About this clonotype itself: One end of the junction varies from germline; a read error may be responsible. This chain uses TRBV7-2 with TRBJ1-2; 7 bases agree with TRBD1. This CDR3 is built from 15 residues. Germline V lookup: CDR1 SGHTA, CDR2 FQGNSA. CDR3 protein: CASSLWVTGAYVYTF. CDR3 DNA: TGTGCCAGCAGCTTATGGGTCACAGGGGCCTATGTCTACACCTTC.

The chain carries TRBV12-3 or TRBV12-4 and TRBJ2-1; TRBD2 matches at 7 bases. There are 15 residues in the CDR3. V was clipped by 6 bases and J by 1 base; unmatched bases: 6. The CDR3 is CASSPLAASYNEQFF. The CDR3 DNA is TGTGCCAGCAGCCCCCTAGCGGCGTCCTACAATGAGCAGTTCTTC.

The chain combines TRBV6-6 with TRBJ2-4; D possibly corresponds to TRBD1 (6 bases). The CDR3 runs 12 residues. From germline, CDR1 is MNHNY and CDR2 SVGAGI (reference sequence). Trimming cost V 6 bases and J 7 bases, with 10 bases left between them. CDR3 nucleotides: TGTGCCAGCAGCCGACAGGATAACATTCAGTACTTC. Its protein is CASSRQDNIQYF.

This clonotype has only a few counts. This chain connects TRBV20-1 to TRBJ2-4, with TRBD2 identical over 11 bases. Unmatched junction bases numbered 11, after V lost 0 bases and J lost 1 base. Germline loops: CDR1 DFQATT, CDR2 SNEGSKA (reference sequence). The CDR3 has 19 residues. The CDR3 DNA reads as TGCAGTGCTAGAGATCCACTAGCGGGAGAAGGGTGGGCCAAAAACATTCAGTACTTC. The encoded protein is CSARDPLAGEGWAKNIQYF.

Notes on this clonotype: A read error is possible here, since a much larger clone lies one base away. The chain links TRBV4-2 to TRBJ2-7, with TRBD1 matching 9 bases. This CDR3 contains 14 residues. Germline CDR1 is LGHNA and CDR2 is YNFKEQ. Unmatched junction bases numbered 2, after V lost 2 bases and J lost 3 bases. CDR3 DNA sequence: TGTGCCAGCAGCCAACGGACAGGGGACTACGAGCAGTACTTC. Translation gives CASSQRTGDYEQYF.

The V and J genes are TRBV7-2 and TRBJ2-7, with a possible D match to TRBD2 (5 bases). CDR1 SGHTA and CDR2 FQGNSA come from the germline V gene. CDR3 size: 12 residues. V dropped 4 bases and J dropped 4 bases, with 8 bases sitting between them. The CDR3 is CASSYEGYEQYF. CDR3 DNA sequence: TGTGCCAGCAGCTATGAGGGTTACGAGCAGTACTTC.

This chain connects TRBV28 to TRBJ2-1; 7 nucleotides align to TRBD2. V gave up 5 bases and J gave up 9 bases; unmatched junction bases: 10. The CDR3 sequence is 14 residues long. The germline V gene encodes CDR1 MDHEN and CDR2 SYDVKM. The CDR3 nucleotides are TGTGCCAGCAGTCCCGGACTAGTTTTTGGTGAGCAGTTCTTC. This codes for CASSPGLVFGEQFF.